This T cell receptor (beta chain) was profiled in a study of CD8+ T cells in alopecia areata. After isolation, RNA underwent reverse transcription to generate cDNA as the sequencing template. The data were produced by immunoSEQ multiplex PCR, yet TCRdb's version contains in-frame clones alone and is incomplete. The sample comprises under 350,000 clones, 58% of which are singletons, and about 1.8% rests with the top ten. About this clone: As yet, its antigen is unknown.

The CDR3 runs to 14 residues. With 0 bases removed from V and 2 bases from J, the gap between germline ends came to 11 bases. CDR1 and CDR2 from the germline V gene are GTSNPN and SVGIG (reference sequence). Treatment denoted: oral pan-JAK inhibitor, 5-10 mg twice daily. Points from the study as a whole: Only one nonresponder was present, which leaves the link between baseline CD8+ expansion and response uncertain. Especially in alopecia totalis/universalis, lesional scalp showed greater clonality than normal scalp did. Patients shared TCRs less clearly than mice did, possibly for HLA-related reasons.

The V call is TRBV30, the J call TRBJ2-7, with no clear D. The source was CD4+ T cells sorted from blood, collected at week 24, from a patient treated with tofacitinib. The TCR comes from a human donor with alopecia areata. For the CDR3, the DNA is TGTGCCTGGAGTGTACTCGACTTTACCTACGAGCAGTACTTC. Protein product: CAWSVLDFTYEQYF.